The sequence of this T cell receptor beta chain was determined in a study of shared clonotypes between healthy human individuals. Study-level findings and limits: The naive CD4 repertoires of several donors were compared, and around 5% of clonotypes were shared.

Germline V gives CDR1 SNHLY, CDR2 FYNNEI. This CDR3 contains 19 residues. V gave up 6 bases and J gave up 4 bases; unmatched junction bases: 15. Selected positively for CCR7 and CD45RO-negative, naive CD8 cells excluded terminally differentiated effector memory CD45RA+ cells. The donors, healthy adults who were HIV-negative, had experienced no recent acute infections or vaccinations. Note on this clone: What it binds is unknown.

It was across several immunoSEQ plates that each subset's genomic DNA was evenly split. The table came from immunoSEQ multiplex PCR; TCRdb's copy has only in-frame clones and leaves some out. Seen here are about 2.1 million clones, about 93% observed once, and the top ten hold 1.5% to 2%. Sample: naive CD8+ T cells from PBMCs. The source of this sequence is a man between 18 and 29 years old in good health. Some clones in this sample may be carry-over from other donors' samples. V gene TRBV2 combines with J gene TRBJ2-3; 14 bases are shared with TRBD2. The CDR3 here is CASSSLPGLAGDSADTQYF. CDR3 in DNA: TGTGCCAGCAGCAGCCTCCCGGGACTAGCGGGAGATTCGGCAGATACGCAGTATTTT.